The entry that follows covers one T cell receptor (beta chain) sequence. The source of the sample is a study of blood T cell repertoires in COVID-19. Overall study context: From the United States, Italy and Spain came samples of acute and convalescent COVID-19. The cDNA or gDNA used as material had been derived from T cells, B-cell-depleted T cells, or PBMCs.

The V segment lost 5 bases and the J segment 3 bases; nucleotides outside the gene matches: 10. Germline CDR1 is MNHEY and CDR2 is SMNVEV (reference sequence). The CDR3 contains 17 residues. Authors' processing steps: Researchers report that nucleated cell counts were estimated from reference gene primer amplification. This table comes from immunoSEQ multiplex PCR, and its TCRdb copy is limited to in-frame clones, with some not included. V, J and clone size are taken as reported in that table, and D and trimming were inferred from the DNA itself. The sample consists of some 50,000 clones, roughly nine tenths of them appearing once.

The chain combines TRBV27 with TRBJ2-1; 10 nucleotides match TRBD2. The receptor comes from a man aged 60 to 69 with acute or convalescent COVID-19. The sequenced sample was peripheral blood. CDR3 protein: CASSLDGLAEFYNEQFF. The DNA for the CDR3 is TGTGCCAGCAGTCTAGACGGACTAGCGGAGTTCTACAATGAGCAGTTCTTC.